The next 8 T cell receptor beta chains were all read from a single sample in a study of T cell repertoires in cytomegalovirus infection. TCRdb reprocessed the reads with MiXCR, giving one entry per CDR3 protein. The repertoire holds roughly 600,000 distinct CDR3 sequences, with 20% to 25% as singletons. Input material: CD8+ T cells from PBMCs. All receptors derive from a human donor in good health (CMV status not recorded). Some clones in this sample may be carry-over from other donors' samples.

This rearrangement joins TRBV12-5 to TRBJ2-1; no reliable D call. The V and J ends lost 2 bases and 7 bases respectively, with 6 bases between them. The germline CDR1 and CDR2 sequences are LGHNT and FRNRAP. CDR3 length equals 12 residues. The CDR3 nucleotides read TGTGCTAGTGGTTTGATTGCTAATGAGCAGTTCTTC. Translated: CASGLIANEQFF.

This clonotype was counted a few times. The chain recombines TRBV20-1 with TRBJ1-2; D is ambiguous. The CDR3 runs 14 residues. V was cut by 0 bases and J by 5 bases, with 13 bases left in between. Germline CDR1 and CDR2: DFQATT and SNEGSKA (reference sequence). This CDR3 is CSARDDFGDYGYTF. In nucleotides, the CDR3 is TGCAGTGCTAGAGATGACTTTGGGGATTATGGCTACACCTTC.

This clonotype was recorded a few times. The V call is TRBV5-1, the J call TRBJ2-5; tentative D call: TRBD1 (5 bases). The germline gives CDR1 SGHRS, CDR2 YFSETQ. V lost 3 bases, J lost 2 bases, and 11 bases lay in between. This CDR3 has 14 amino acids. The CDR3 region has the DNA TGCGCCAGCAGCTCTACAGGAAAACAAGAGACCCAGTACTTC. This encodes CASSSTGKQETQYF.

The count of this clonotype is one. The J gene is TRBJ1-5, the V gene TRBV27; tentative D call: TRBD1 (5 bases). Germline loops: CDR1 MNHEY, CDR2 SMNVEV (reference sequence). V was clipped by 4 bases and J by 3 bases, with 10 bases between them. This CDR3 comprises 14 residues. The CDR3 nucleotides read TGTGCCAGCAGTTCAAACGGGGCCAATCAGCCCCAGCATTTT. Translation gives CASSSNGANQPQHF.

This clonotype has only a few counts. The V call is TRBV7-9, the J call TRBJ1-1, with D hard to call. Trimming took 5 bases from V and 3 from J, leaving 16 bases between them. The CDR3 length is 15 residues. Looked up from germline, CDR1 is SEHNR and CDR2 is FQNEAQ (reference sequence). CDR3 amino acids: CASSLDWSWDTEAFF. The CDR3 DNA is TGTGCCAGCAGCCTAGATTGGAGTTGGGACACTGAAGCTTTCTTT.

To note about this clonotype: Compared with germline, one end of the junction differs, possibly owing to a read error. The chain carries TRBV9 and TRBJ2-3, with 8 nucleotides matching TRBD2. Germline lookup yields CDR1 SGDLS and CDR2 YYNGEE. CDR3 size: 14 residues. The CDR3 here is CASTVSGGLDTQYF. The CDR3 DNA reads as TGTGCCAGCACCGTAAGCGGGGGTTTGGATACGCAGTATTTT.

A note on this clonotype: This may stem from a read error, because a much larger clone lies one nucleotide away. This chain uses TRBV28 with TRBJ2-5; the D is unclear. The V gene's germline CDR1 is MDHEN and CDR2 SYDVKM. The CDR3 extends over 14 amino acids. CDR3 in DNA: TGTGTCAGCAGTTTATCCTTCCGTAGTGAGACCCAGTACTTC. Translating it yields CVSSLSFRSETQYF.

This clonotype was detected many times. The rearrangement joins TRBV6-5 to TRBJ2-7, with 11 positions matching TRBD2. The CDR3 is 17 residues long. Unmatched junction bases numbered 6, after V lost 0 bases and J lost 2 bases. Germline V CDR1 and CDR2: MNHEY, SVGAGI. CDR3 in DNA: TGTGCCAGCAGTTACTCCCTAGCGGGGGGTACCGCCTACGAGCAGTACGTC. Translation: CASSYSLAGGTAYEQYV.